This note documents a single T cell receptor beta chain sequence. Germline V gene sequence: CDR1 SGHNT, CDR2 YYREEE (reference sequence). Losses at the gene ends were 6 bases for V and 11 bases for J; bases not matched to a gene: 14. CDR3 size: 15 residues. This entry is derived from a study of T cell changes during pregnancy in multiple sclerosis. Profiling relied on immunoSEQ multiplex PCR, and the TCRdb table lists in-frame clones only, not all of them. Among tens of thousands of clones listed, 90% were seen once. The clonotype comes from a female donor with multiple sclerosis, enrolled in a pregnancy study. V and J are TRBV5-4 and TRBJ2-5, with 12 bases matching TRBD2. The sample in question was CD4+ T cells from peripheral blood mononuclear cells, obtained before pregnancy. The CDR3, as DNA: TGTGCCAGCACCATGGGTGGACTAGCGGGGTTGGATCAGTACTTC. Its translation: CASTMGGLAGLDQYF.